Described below is a single TCR beta chain sequence and its context. Its antigen is unidentified. Trimming took off 2 bases at V and 5 bases at J, with 19 bases between the two ends. Germline CDR1 and CDR2: MDHEN and SYDVKM. The CDR3 has 16 amino acids. The sample comes from a study of identical twins. Findings and limits, study-wide: Cord blood beta clonotypes that were abundant carried fewer insertions, and memory repertoires showed no such trend.

TCRdb re-analysed the 5' RACE reads in MiXCR, keeping a single row per CDR3 protein. Counted here are some 600,000 distinct CDR3 sequences, about 7.6% occurring once; the ten biggest clones make up 1.5% to 2%. These data are also associated with another study on yellow fever vaccine responses in identical twins.

Material for sequencing was PBMCs. The chain links TRBV28 to TRBJ2-7; a weak D match, TRBD1 (6 bases). The TCR comes from a woman younger than 35 in good health. CDR3 DNA: TGTGCCAGCAGTTTAAAACCGGGACAATCGAAAAACGAGCAGTACTTC. It yields the protein CASSLKPGQSKNEQYF. Combining the CDR3 with reference TRBV28 and TRBJ2-7 gives the whole variable domain DVKVTQSSRYLVKRTGEKVFLECVQDMDHENMFWYRQDPGLGLRLIYFSYDVKMKEKGDIPEGYSVSREKKERFSLILESASTNQTSMYLCASSLKPGQSKNEQYFGPGTRLTVT.